The entry that follows covers one T cell receptor beta chain sequence. Its antigen is not identified. The treatment was: roughly ten-day PBMC culture with coronavirus spike peptide pools or control peptides (ViraFEST assay). The sample is drawn from a study of vaccination and CD4 T cells after COVID-19. This CDR3 comprises 14 residues. Germline assignment: CDR1 KGHDR and CDR2 SFDVKD. With V trimmed by 4 bases and J by 13 bases, 12 bases remained unmatched. Cultured CD4+ T cells had their DNA profiled by the Oncomine TCR Beta short-read assay. TCRdb re-called the PCR reads through MiXCR, storing one row per CDR3 protein. The sample lists some 11,000 distinct CDR3 sequences, 64% occurring once.

The receptor comes from a human donor who had recovered from COVID-19. V and J are TRBV24-1 and TRBJ2-4; 7 bases line up with TRBD2. Sequenced sample: CD4+ T cells from blood, cultured in vitro. CDR3 in DNA: TGTGCCACCAGTGACCCGCGGGGGACGGGTGAGCAGTACTTC. It translates to CATSDPRGTGEQYF.